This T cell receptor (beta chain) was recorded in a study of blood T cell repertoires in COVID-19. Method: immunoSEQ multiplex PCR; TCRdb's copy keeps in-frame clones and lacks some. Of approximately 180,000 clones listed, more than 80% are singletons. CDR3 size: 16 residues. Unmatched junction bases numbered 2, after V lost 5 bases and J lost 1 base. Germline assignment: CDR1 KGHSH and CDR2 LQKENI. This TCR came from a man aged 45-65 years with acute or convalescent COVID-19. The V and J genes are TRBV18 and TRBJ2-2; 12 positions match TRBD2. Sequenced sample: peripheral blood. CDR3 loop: CASSSTSGGNTGELFF. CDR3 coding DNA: TGTGCCAGCTCATCGACTAGCGGGGGGAACACCGGGGAGCTGTTTTTT.